These 15 T cell receptor beta chains were all obtained from the same sample, sequenced in a study of cytomegalovirus exposure and HLA in healthy donors. Generated by immunoSEQ multiplex PCR, the TCRdb table keeps only in-frame clones and is missing some. The sample holds some 170,000 clones, approximately 87% seen once. The sequenced sample consisted of PBMCs. The receptors originated from a woman under 40 in good health and CMV-seronegative.

The chain employs TRBV27 and TRBJ2-7, with 7 bases fitting TRBD1. Germline lookup yields CDR1 MNHEY and CDR2 SMNVEV (reference sequence). V was clipped by 3 bases and J by 2 bases; unmatched bases: 7. This CDR3 has 15 residues. This chain's CDR3 is CASSFGTAGTYEQYF. CDR3 in DNA: TGTGCCAGCAGTTTCGGGACAGCCGGAACCTACGAGCAGTACTTC.

The chain links TRBV5-1 to TRBJ2-1; 9 nucleotides agree with TRBD1. The V and J ends lost 6 bases and 4 bases, in that order; junction bases with no gene match: 2. Per the germline V gene, CDR1 is SGHRS and CDR2 is YFSETQ. The CDR3 totals 13 residues. CDR3 sequence (DNA): TGCGCCAGCACCGGGACAGGGTACAATGAGCAGTTCTTC. This codes for CASTGTGYNEQFF. The full variable domain, with the rest looked up from reference TRBV5-1 and TRBJ2-1, is KAGVTQTPRYLIKTRGQQVTLSCSPISGHRSVSWYQQTPGQGLQFLFEYFSETQRNKGNFPGRFSGRQFSNSRSEMNVSTLELGDSALYLCASTGTGYNEQFFGPGTRLTVL.

The gene calls are TRBV11-3 and TRBJ1-1; TRBD1 matches 10 bases. Germline V gene sequence: CDR1 SGHNT, CDR2 YENEEA. The CDR3 extends over 15 amino acids. Trimming removed 5 bases from V and 1 base from J; junction bases left unmatched: 4. This chain's CDR3 is CASSGGTGANTEAFF. The CDR3 DNA is TGTGCCAGCAGCGGGGGGACAGGGGCGAACACTGAAGCTTTCTTT.

This chain joins TRBV27 and TRBJ1-6, with 8 bases identical to TRBD1. Trimming cost V 4 bases and J 9 bases; bases outside gene matches: 5. The CDR3 runs 14 residues. CDR1 and CDR2 (germline): MNHEY, SMNVEV (reference sequence). CDR3 sequence reads: CASSSDRELSPLHF. CDR3 sequence (DNA): TGTGCCAGCAGTTCGGACAGGGAACTTTCACCCCTCCACTTT.

V usage is TRBV28 and J usage is TRBJ1-1; no reliable D call. The germline V gene encodes CDR1 MDHEN and CDR2 SYDVKM. The CDR3 runs 12 residues. V lost 9 bases, J lost 6 bases, and 14 bases lay in between. This CDR3 is CASIFVGAEAFF. The CDR3 nucleotides are TGTGCCAGTATATTTGTTGGAGCTGAAGCTTTCTTT.

The chain joins TRBV9 to TRBJ1-6, with D hard to call. CDR1 is SGDLS, CDR2 YYNGEE, per germline. CDR3 length equals 15 residues. Trimming cost V 4 bases and J 7 bases, with 15 bases left between them. The CDR3 coding sequence is TGTGCCAGCAGCTTCGACCCTTCCGGGAATTCACCCCTCCACTTT. It encodes CASSFDPSGNSPLHF.

This clone was counted a few times. This sequence joins TRBV2 and TRBJ2-7, with D possibly matching TRBD1 (6 bases). Germline loops: CDR1 SNHLY, CDR2 FYNNEI. Trimming shortened V by 7 bases and J by 3 bases, and 13 bases separated the two germline ends. The CDR3 contains 13 residues. CDR3 sequence reads: CASNPTGIYEQYF. In nucleotides, the CDR3 is TGTGCCAGCAACCCAACAGGGATCTACGAGCAGTACTTC.

This clone occurred a few times. The rearrangement uses TRBV11-2 and TRBJ2-7, with D perhaps matching TRBD2 (5 bases). The CDR3 covers 14 residues. Germline CDR1 reads SGHAT; CDR2 reads FQNNGV. V lost 5 bases, J lost 2 bases, and 13 bases lay in between. The CDR3 here is CASSPDWKPYEQYF. The CDR3 nucleotides are TGTGCCAGCAGCCCGGACTGGAAGCCCTACGAGCAGTACTTC.

This chain uses TRBV6-5 with TRBJ1-2, with TRBD1 matching 9 bases. Trimming cost V 5 bases and J 8 bases; bases outside gene matches: 6. The CDR3 has 13 amino acids. Germline lookup yields CDR1 MNHEY and CDR2 SVGAGI. The CDR3 DNA follows: TGTGCCAGCAGTAACAGGGGGCCGAGAGGCTACACCTTC. It yields the protein CASSNRGPRGYTF.

This chain links TRBV28 with TRBJ1-1; 9 nucleotides match TRBD1. Trimming took 3 bases from V and 10 from J; bases not matched to a gene: 3. CDR1 is MDHEN and CDR2 is SYDVKM in the germline V gene. The CDR3 runs to 12 residues. CDR3 amino acids: CASSLGGQGAFF. Here the CDR3 DNA reads TGTGCCAGCAGTTTGGGGGGACAGGGAGCTTTCTTT.

This chain connects TRBV9 to TRBJ2-2, with a weak D call TRBD1 (6 bases). Per the germline V gene, CDR1 is SGDLS and CDR2 is YYNGEE. Trimming left V 3 bases short and J 7 bases short, with 22 bases between. The CDR3 consists of 17 residues. CDR3 in DNA: TGTGCCAGCAGCGCCTTTGGGACAAAACAGTTAGGCGGGGAGCTGTTTTTT. As protein: CASSAFGTKQLGGELFF.

J is TRBJ2-2 and V is TRBV4-1, with D unresolved. CDR3 length equals 13 residues. V lost 1 base and J 6 bases, leaving 6 bases between the germline ends. CDR1 is MGHRA and CDR2 is YSYEKL in the germline V gene. The CDR3 coding sequence is TGCGCCAGCAGCCAAGGTCGGGCCGGGGAGCTGTTTTTT. Protein: CASSQGRAGELFF.

The chain recombines TRBV11-2 with TRBJ1-1; unclear D gene. The CDR3 loop spans 11 amino acids. V was clipped by 7 bases and J by 3 bases, with 6 bases between them. Germline values: CDR1 SGHAT, CDR2 FQNNGV. The DNA of the CDR3 is TGTGCCAGCACCCAGGACACTGAAGCTTTCTTT. It codes for CASTQDTEAFF.

The V and J genes are TRBV19 and TRBJ1-6; maybe TRBD1 (5 bases). Germline CDR1 and CDR2: LNHDA and SQIVND (reference sequence). The CDR3 length is 15 residues. V was shortened by 1 base and J by 7 bases, with 11 bases between the two germline ends. The CDR3, as DNA: TGTGCCAGTAGTATAGCGGCAGGGTCCAATTCACCCCTCCACTTT. Translating gives CASSIAAGSNSPLHF.

This clone has more than one count but fewer than ten. The rearrangement uses TRBV5-6 and TRBJ1-2; D unresolved. Germline CDR1 SGHDT, CDR2 YYEEEE. The V end was cut by 3 bases, the J end by 3 bases, with 18 bases between. This CDR3 has 16 amino acids. CDR3 DNA sequence: TGTGCCAGCAGCTCCCGTTTACATGGAGAGGACTATGGCTACACCTTC. Its protein is CASSSRLHGEDYGYTF.